A single sample is the source of the 22 T cell receptor beta chains below, sequenced in a study of blood T cell repertoires in COVID-19. Libraries were prepared by immunoSEQ multiplex PCR; TCRdb keeps only in-frame clonotypes and omits some of them. The sample records just over 150,000 clones, approximately 82% being singletons. What was sequenced was peripheral blood. These receptors were taken from a woman aged 80 or over with acute or convalescent COVID-19.

As DNA, the CDR3 is TGTGCCACCAGCGACCAGGGGGGGAACACTGAAGCTTTCTTT. Its protein is CATSDQGGNTEAFF. The chain combines TRBV15 with TRBJ1-1, with 7 nucleotides matching TRBD1. This CDR3 is 14 amino acids long. J gave up 1 base and V 5 bases, and 4 bases lay outside the gene matches. Germline assignment: CDR1 LNHNV and CDR2 YYDKDF (reference sequence). Full variable domain (outside the CDR3, taken from reference TRBV15 and TRBJ1-1): DAMVIQNPRYQVTQFGKPVTLSCSQTLNHNVMYWYQQKSSQAPKLLFHYYDKDFNNEADTPDNFQSRRPNTSFCFLDIRSPGLGDTAMYLCATSDQGGNTEAFFGQGTRLTVV.

This clone was observed once. The chain links TRBV30 to TRBJ2-3, with 13 bases identical to TRBD2. Looked up from germline, CDR1 is GTSNPN and CDR2 is SVGIG (reference sequence). This CDR3 contains 14 residues. The ends lost 5 bases at V and 3 bases at J; junction bases unmatched: 2. CDR3 nucleotides: TGTGCCTGGCAACTAGCGGGAGGGACAGATACGCAGTATTTT. Translation: CAWQLAGGTDTQYF.

J is TRBJ2-5 and V is TRBV5-4; a weak D match, TRBD1 (6 bases). The CDR3 runs 14 residues. Per the germline V gene, CDR1 is SGHNT and CDR2 is YYREEE (reference sequence). The V and J ends lost 0 bases and 5 bases respectively, with 11 bases between them. The CDR3 sequence is CASSLEQGWETQYF. The CDR3 nucleotides are TGTGCCAGCAGCTTGGAGCAGGGGTGGGAGACCCAGTACTTC.

This clone was detected a few times. The chain links TRBV19 to TRBJ2-1, with D possibly TRBD2 on 6 matching bases. Trimming took 6 bases from V and 8 from J, leaving 17 bases between them. The CDR3 spans 14 residues. The germline V gene has CDR1 LNHDA and CDR2 SQIVND (reference sequence). The CDR3 loop is CASSWDSGADEQFF. As DNA, the CDR3 is TGTGCCAGTAGCTGGGACTCCGGTGCGGATGAGCAGTTCTTC.

The chain has TRBV7-2 and TRBJ2-7, with TRBD2 identical over 9 bases. V was pared by 3 bases and J by 3 bases, with 6 bases of the junction left unmatched. CDR1 is SGHTA, CDR2 FQGNSA, per germline. The CDR3 sequence is 15 residues long. In DNA form, the CDR3 reads TGTGCCAGCAGCTTGTTGACTAGCGGACACTACGAGCAGTACTTC. This codes for CASSLLTSGHYEQYF.

The gene calls are TRBV6-2 or TRBV6-3 and TRBJ1-2; 7 bases match TRBD1. Germline V gives CDR1 MNHEY, CDR2 SVGEGT. The CDR3 length is 14 residues. V shed 4 bases and J 3 bases; nucleotides not matched to a gene: 5. This CDR3 reads CASSSIDRDYGYTF. The CDR3 DNA reads TGTGCCAGCAGTTCAATAGACAGGGACTATGGCTACACCTTC.

The CDR3 DNA is TGTGCCAGTACCGGACAGGGGAACACTGAAGCTTTCTTT. It encodes CASTGQGNTEAFF. The chain recombines TRBV19 with TRBJ1-1; TRBD1 aligns across 8 bases. The CDR3 is 13 amino acids. The trim removed 7 bases at V and 1 base at J, leaving 2 bases unmatched. Germline lookup yields CDR1 LNHDA and CDR2 SQIVND (reference sequence).

The V call is TRBV25-1, the J call TRBJ2-7, with D perhaps matching TRBD1 (5 bases). Germline lookup yields CDR1 MGHDK and CDR2 SYGVNS. The CDR3 runs 12 residues. The ends were cut back, 5 bases at V and 3 bases at J, with 8 bases in the middle. In DNA form, the CDR3 reads TGTGCCAGCAGTTACGACAGCTACGAGCAGTACTTC. The encoded protein is CASSYDSYEQYF.

The V gene is TRBV18, the J gene TRBJ2-2; 13 nucleotides line up with TRBD2. The ends lost 2 bases at V and 7 bases at J; junction bases unmatched: 7. The CDR3 is 17 amino acids. The germline gives CDR1 KGHSH, CDR2 LQKENI. CDR3 sequence reads: CASSPGLAGARGGELFF. CDR3 sequence (DNA): TGTGCCAGCTCACCAGGACTAGCGGGAGCCCGTGGCGGGGAGCTGTTTTTT.

The chain employs TRBV7-9 and TRBJ2-1; the match to TRBD2 covers 13 bases. Per germline, CDR1 SEHNR and CDR2 FQNEAQ (reference sequence). The V segment lost 5 bases and the J segment 8 bases; nucleotides outside the gene matches: 9. The CDR3 consists of 16 residues. The DNA of the CDR3 is TGTGCCAGCAGCCCACCACTAGCGGGAGGGCCCTATGAGCAGTTCTTC. This sequence encodes CASSPPLAGGPYEQFF.

The table lists this clone with a few counts. The chain recombines TRBV5-6 with TRBJ2-3; 9 bases line up with TRBD2. Germline V gives CDR1 SGHDT, CDR2 YYEEEE. The CDR3 loop spans 13 amino acids. V lost 4 bases to trimming and J lost 6 bases; unmatched junction nucleotides: 3. The DNA of the CDR3 is TGTGCCAGCAGCATCACTAGCGGGGATACGCAGTATTTT. Amino acids: CASSITSGDTQYF.

V usage is TRBV5-1 and J usage is TRBJ2-1, with TRBD2 matching 10 bases. CDR1 SGHRS and CDR2 YFSETQ come from the germline V gene. The CDR3 is 12 amino acids. The V segment lost 4 bases and the J segment 10 bases; nucleotides outside the gene matches: 2. CDR3 nucleotide sequence: TGCGCCAGCAGCAAGGGACTAGCGGAGCAGTTCTTC. It codes for CASSKGLAEQFF. The variable domain in full, with the rest retrieved from reference TRBV5-1 and TRBJ2-1, is KAGVTQTPRYLIKTRGQQVTLSCSPISGHRSVSWYQQTPGQGLQFLFEYFSETQRNKGNFPGRFSGRQFSNSRSEMNVSTLELGDSALYLCASSKGLAEQFFGPGTRLTVL.

The J gene is TRBJ1-4, the V gene TRBV6-2 or TRBV6-3; 7 nucleotides line up with TRBD1. Germline-derived CDR1 and CDR2 are MNHEY and SVGEGT. The CDR3 has 21 residues. V lost 2 bases to trimming and J lost 5 bases; unmatched junction nucleotides: 23. For the CDR3, the DNA is TGTGCCAGCAGTTACGAGGGGAGACCGGGACAGAGGTCTAGAGCGAATGAAAAACTGTTTTTT. This encodes CASSYEGRPGQRSRANEKLFF.

A few counts support this clone. This chain links TRBV13 with TRBJ2-1; 9 bases are shared with TRBD2. The V gene end was trimmed by 1 base and the J gene end by 4 bases; junction bases not matched to a gene: 5. Germline V gene lookup returns CDR1 PRHDT and CDR2 FYEKMQ (reference sequence). This CDR3 spans 16 amino acids. The chain's CDR3 is CASSLVGGRDYNEQFF. CDR3 DNA sequence: TGTGCCAGCAGCTTAGTTGGCGGGAGGGATTACAATGAGCAGTTCTTC.

This clone was recorded once. V and J are TRBV5-1 and TRBJ2-4, with no clear D. The CDR3 is 12 residues long. Trimming cost V 0 bases and J 9 bases, with 7 bases left between them. The V gene's germline CDR1 is SGHRS and CDR2 YFSETQ. CDR3 nucleotide sequence: TGCGCCAGCAGCTTGGGGTACGGCATTCAGTACTTC. It translates to CASSLGYGIQYF.

The chain has TRBV7-2 and TRBJ1-1; 8 nucleotides match TRBD1. The CDR3 extends over 15 amino acids. Unmatched junction bases numbered 8, after V lost 5 bases and J lost 3 bases. Germline V gene data show CDR1 as SGHTA and CDR2 as FQGNSA. The DNA of the CDR3 is TGTGCCAGCAGCCCGGGGACAGGCGGACACACTGAAGCTTTCTTT. Translating it yields CASSPGTGGHTEAFF.

This chain connects TRBV3-1 (or the pseudogene TRBV3-2) to TRBJ2-1, with 9 bases lining up with TRBD1. Trimming at V came to 6 bases and at J to 0 bases, leaving 3 bases not matched to a gene. CDR1 LGHDT and CDR2 YNNKEL come from the germline V gene (reference sequence). CDR3 length: 15 residues. The CDR3 reads CASRSTGGSYNEQFF. CDR3 nucleotides: TGTGCCAGCAGATCGACAGGGGGCTCCTACAATGAGCAGTTCTTC.

V and J are TRBV6-5 and TRBJ1-2; 9 bases are shared with TRBD1. This CDR3 has 14 residues. Germline loops: CDR1 MNHEY, CDR2 SVGAGI. The ends lost 5 bases at V and 7 bases at J; junction bases unmatched: 8. CDR3: CASSLTGGISGYTF. The CDR3 nucleotides are TGTGCCAGCAGTCTTACAGGGGGCATAAGTGGCTACACCTTC.

This clone was recorded only once. The chain carries TRBV7-2 and TRBJ1-2; weak D call: TRBD1 (5 bases). With 7 bases removed from V and 8 bases from J, the gap between germline ends came to 17 bases. The germline V gene encodes CDR1 SGHTA and CDR2 FQGNSA. The CDR3 covers 13 residues. CDR3 residues: CASTLQTAGGYTF. CDR3 nucleotides: TGTGCCAGCACCCTGCAGACAGCTGGAGGCTACACCTTC.

The chain links TRBV5-5 to TRBJ2-7; 9 nucleotides agree with TRBD2. Germline V gene lookup returns CDR1 SGHKS and CDR2 YYEKEE (reference sequence). This CDR3 spans 16 amino acids. V lost 0 bases to trimming and J lost 2 bases; unmatched junction nucleotides: 6. Written as DNA, the CDR3 is TGTGCCAGCAGCTTGGTACCTGCGGGAGGGCCCTACGAGCAGTACTTC. It is translated as CASSLVPAGGPYEQYF. The whole variable domain, filled in from reference TRBV5-5 and TRBJ2-7, reads DAGVTQSPTHLIKTRGQQVTLRCSPISGHKSVSWYQQVLGQGPQFIFQYYEKEERGRGNFPDRFSARQFPNYSSELNVNALLLGDSALYLCASSLVPAGGPYEQYFGPGTRLTVT.

This chain joins TRBV5-8 and TRBJ2-1; 7 bases are shared with TRBD2. The CDR3 has 16 amino acids. J was trimmed by 7 bases and V by 4 bases; bases with no gene match: 14. Germline V lookup: CDR1 SGHTS, CDR2 YDEGEE. The CDR3 region has the DNA TGTGCCAGCAGCCCCGTGAGCGGGACTATTAGGAATGAGCAGTTCTTC. Translated, it gives CASSPVSGTIRNEQFF.

The rearrangement uses TRBV11-2 and TRBJ2-3; possible D gene TRBD2, 5 bases. Germline loops: CDR1 SGHAT, CDR2 FQNNGV. V was shortened by 11 bases and J by 5 bases, with 14 bases between the two germline ends. The CDR3 consists of 12 residues. The CDR3 loop reads CACEGAEDTQYF. The CDR3 DNA is TGTGCCTGCGAGGGAGCGGAAGATACGCAGTATTTT.